Each of the 20 T cell receptor beta chains below was sequenced from the same sample in a study of cytomegalovirus exposure and HLA in healthy donors (dated 2017 in TCRdb). Libraries were prepared through the immunoSEQ multiplex PCR assay. This is the immuneACCESS table as TCRdb keeps it, with only in-frame sequences that have V and J called. A part of the clones is gone; compared with another copy, unresolved V genes explain less than half, and the rest is unexplained. The sample table records more than 120,000 clones; around nine tenths of these occur just once. Of the sample, approximately 8.7% falls within the top ten clones. Sequenced material: PBMCs. Receptor source: a man between 18 and 35 years old in good health and CMV-seropositive.

The chain is built from TRBV4-1 and TRBJ2-1, with TRBD2 identical over 7 bases. V shed 3 bases and J 3 bases; nucleotides not matched to a gene: 5. Germline loops: CDR1 MGHRA, CDR2 YSYEKL. The CDR3 is made up of 15 amino acids. CDR3 in amino acids: CASSHFSGLYNEQFF. The CDR3 DNA reads TGCGCCAGCAGCCATTTTAGCGGGCTCTACAATGAGCAGTTCTTC.

The chain has TRBV6-5 and TRBJ2-2, with 9 positions matching TRBD2. Germline-derived CDR1 and CDR2 are MNHEY and SVGAGI. The CDR3 runs to 14 residues. J gave up 6 bases and V 10 bases, and 9 bases lay outside the gene matches. The CDR3 sequence: CATSGGRVSGELFF. The CDR3 DNA sequence: TGTGCCACCAGCGGGGGGCGCGTCTCCGGGGAGCTGTTTTTT.

This clone has a single count. The rearrangement links TRBV30 to TRBJ2-7, with 7 bases identical to TRBD1. V lost 2 bases to trimming and J lost 2 bases; unmatched junction nucleotides: 6. The CDR3 has 14 amino acids. CDR1 GTSNPN and CDR2 SVGIG come from the germline V gene (reference sequence). CDR3 nucleotide sequence: TGTGCCTGGAGTAAAACCGGGACAGCCTACGAGCAGTACTTC. As protein: CAWSKTGTAYEQYF.

As for this clone: The junction and the germline gene differ at one end; a read error may be behind it. The rearrangement uses TRBV27 and TRBJ2-5; D not certain. The germline V gene encodes CDR1 MNHEY and CDR2 SMNVEV (reference sequence). The CDR3 length is 15 residues. The CDR3 loop reads CASSLPSTGQGTQYF. The CDR3, as DNA: TGTGCCAGCAGTTTACCATCGACGGGTCAAGGGACCCAGTACTTC.

This chain uses TRBV11-2 with TRBJ2-6; D not resolved. Germline lookup yields CDR1 SGHAT and CDR2 FQNNGV. The germline V and J ends were trimmed by 3 bases and 3 bases, with 9 bases remaining between them. This CDR3 region has 15 residues. DNA of the CDR3: TGTGCCAGCAGCTTTTACAGAAGTGGGGCCAACGTCCTGACTTTC. It specifies CASSFYRSGANVLTF.

This chain joins TRBV7-8 and TRBJ2-1, with TRBD1 as a possible D gene (6 bases). This CDR3 has 18 amino acids. The ends were cut back, 3 bases at V and 3 bases at J, with 21 bases in the middle. Germline V gene lookup returns CDR1 SGHVS and CDR2 FQNEAQ. As DNA, the CDR3 is TGTGCCAGCAGCTTCTTCCCAGGGGCGAGCCCCCTCTACAATGAGCAGTTCTTC. As protein: CASSFFPGASPLYNEQFF. Supplemented by reference TRBV7-8 and TRBJ2-1, the full variable domain reads GAGVSQSPRYKVAKRGQDVALRCDPISGHVSLFWYQQALGQGPEFLTYFQNEAQLDKSGLPSDRFFAERPEGSVSTLKIQRTQQEDSAVYLCASSFFPGASPLYNEQFFGPGTRLTVL.

The chain couples TRBV9 to TRBJ2-3; D gene uncertain. V was cut by 3 bases and J by 0 bases, with 17 bases left in between. This CDR3 region has 17 residues. Germline lookup yields CDR1 SGDLS and CDR2 YYNGEE. This CDR3 reads CASSARWARVSTDTQYF. As DNA, the CDR3 is TGTGCCAGCAGCGCCCGCTGGGCCAGAGTTAGCACAGATACGCAGTATTTT.

The chain carries TRBV11-2 and TRBJ2-5; a weak D match, TRBD1 (6 bases). Germline values: CDR1 SGHAT, CDR2 FQNNGV. CDR3 size: 17 residues. The V and J ends lost 6 bases and 6 bases respectively, with 26 bases between them. The CDR3 here is CASSGRSSSRGIKTQYF. The CDR3 bases are TGTGCCAGCAGTGGCAGGTCTTCTAGTAGGGGGATTAAGACCCAGTACTTC.

CDR3 DNA sequence: TGTGCCAGCAGATTCGGTCGGGAGCGGACTAATGAAAAACTGTTTTTT. This translates into CASRFGRERTNEKLFF. This chain uses TRBV5-6 with TRBJ1-4; no reliable D call. Trimming stripped 5 bases from V and 2 bases from J, with 16 bases between. Germline CDR1 SGHDT, CDR2 YYEEEE. The CDR3 runs 16 residues.

This clone was seen only a few times. The gene calls are TRBV15 and TRBJ2-6, with D hard to call. The germline gives CDR1 LNHNV, CDR2 YYDKDF (reference sequence). V lost 9 bases, J lost 0 bases, and 12 bases lay in between. This CDR3 has 15 amino acids. CDR3 in DNA: TGTGCCACGCGACTGCCCAGCTCTGGGGCCAACGTCCTGACTTTC. Amino acid sequence: CATRLPSSGANVLTF.

The rearrangement joins TRBV4-1 to TRBJ2-7; 8 nucleotides match TRBD2. The V and J ends lost 0 bases and 6 bases, in that order; junction bases with no gene match: 10. Germline V gives CDR1 MGHRA, CDR2 YSYEKL. There are 16 residues in the CDR3. The CDR3 here is CASSQDGKRESVEQYF. Written as DNA, the CDR3 is TGCGCCAGCAGCCAAGACGGCAAGCGGGAGTCAGTCGAGCAGTACTTC.

V is TRBV2 and J is TRBJ1-2; 8 nucleotides line up with TRBD1. Germline CDR1 is SNHLY and CDR2 is FYNNEI. The CDR3 has 14 amino acids. Unmatched junction bases numbered 10, after V lost 6 bases and J lost 7 bases. CDR3 bases: TGTGCCAGCAGCGCAGGGGGCCCCCGTTTTGGCTACACCTTC. Its protein product is CASSAGGPRFGYTF. The whole variable domain, remainder taken from reference TRBV2 and TRBJ1-2, is EPEVTQTPSHQVTQMGQEVILRCVPISNHLYFYWYRQILGQKVEFLVSFYNNEISEKSEIFDDQFSVERPDGSNFTLKIRSTKLEDSAMYFCASSAGGPRFGYTFGSGTRLTVV.

This chain connects TRBV2 to TRBJ2-5; 11 bases align to TRBD2. The trim removed 6 bases at V and 5 bases at J, leaving 5 bases unmatched. This CDR3 region has 14 residues. Per the germline V gene, CDR1 is SNHLY and CDR2 is FYNNEI. This CDR3 is CASRVAGGFETQYF. CDR3 nucleotides: TGTGCCAGCAGGGTAGCGGGAGGGTTTGAGACCCAGTACTTC.

This clone has only one observation. J is TRBJ2-2 and V is TRBV7-6, with 7 bases aligning to TRBD1. CDR1 and CDR2 (germline): SGHVS, FNYEAQ. The CDR3 extends over 14 amino acids. V trimming: 6 bases; J trimming: 1 base; junction bases outside the gene matches: 2. This chain's CDR3 is CASSWTGNTGELFF. CDR3 bases: TGTGCCAGCAGTTGGACAGGGAACACCGGGGAGCTGTTTTTT. Full variable domain (remainder filled in from reference TRBV7-6 and TRBJ2-2): GAGVSQSPRYKVTKRGQDVALRCDPISGHVSLYWYRQALGQGPEFLTYFNYEAQQDKSGLPNDRFSAERPEGSISTLTIQRTEQRDSAMYRCASSWTGNTGELFFGEGSRLTVL.

The rearrangement joins TRBV19 to TRBJ2-7; 8 nucleotides align to TRBD1. The germline V gene encodes CDR1 LNHDA and CDR2 SQIVND (reference sequence). CDR3 length equals 14 residues. Trimming at V came to 2 bases and at J to 6 bases, leaving 6 bases not matched to a gene. In DNA, the CDR3 is TGTGCCAGTAGTATATTTAACAGGGGGTTCGAGCAGTACTTC. Translating it yields CASSIFNRGFEQYF.

CDR3 protein: CATSSRQISTNEKLFF. Here the CDR3 DNA reads TGTGCCACCAGCAGCAGACAGATATCAACTAATGAAAAACTGTTTTTT. The chain couples TRBV15 to TRBJ1-4, with D perhaps TRBD1 (5 bases). Germline CDR1 LNHNV, CDR2 YYDKDF (reference sequence). There are 16 residues in the CDR3. Trimming took off 3 bases at V and 0 bases at J, with 11 bases between the two ends.

The sample holds a few counts of this clone. This rearrangement joins TRBV25-1 to TRBJ2-7, with D possibly matching TRBD2 (5 bases). Germline assignment: CDR1 MGHDK and CDR2 SYGVNS. There are 12 residues in the CDR3. The V gene lost 7 bases and the J gene lost 2 bases, with 9 bases spanning the gap. CDR3 coding DNA: TGTGCCAGCAAATCCGGGGCCTACGAGCAGTACTTC. Its translation is CASKSGAYEQYF.

The rearrangement uses TRBV28 and TRBJ2-7; 8 bases align to TRBD1. Germline values: CDR1 MDHEN, CDR2 SYDVKM. Germline trimming cut 6 bases from V and 2 bases from J; bases unmatched to any gene: 18. The CDR3 is made up of 18 amino acids. CDR3 DNA: TGTGCCAGCAGCTCCACTCCACCCACCGGGACAGGACCCTACGAGCAGTACTTC. This gives the protein CASSSTPPTGTGPYEQYF. Complete variable domain (other parts from reference TRBV28 and TRBJ2-7): DVKVTQSSRYLVKRTGEKVFLECVQDMDHENMFWYRQDPGLGLRLIYFSYDVKMKEKGDIPEGYSVSREKKERFSLILESASTNQTSMYLCASSSTPPTGTGPYEQYFGPGTRLTVT.

The rearrangement links TRBV2 to TRBJ2-5, with TRBD2 matching 14 bases. The CDR3 has 16 amino acids. The junction had 3 bases not matched to a gene; V was cut back by 6 bases and J by 0 bases. Germline values: CDR1 SNHLY, CDR2 FYNNEI. CDR3 nucleotides: TGTGCCAGCAGCGTGGGACTAGCGGGAGACCAAGAGACCCAGTACTTC. Its protein is CASSVGLAGDQETQYF.

V and J are TRBV7-9 and TRBJ2-7; D perhaps matches TRBD1 (6 bases). CDR3 length: 12 amino acids. Trimming removed 7 bases at V and 6 bases at J, with 13 bases between. Germline CDR1 is SEHNR and CDR2 is FQNEAQ (reference sequence). In DNA form, the CDR3 reads TGTGCCAGCACCCTCGAGGGGGTCGAGCAGTACTTC. It specifies CASTLEGVEQYF.